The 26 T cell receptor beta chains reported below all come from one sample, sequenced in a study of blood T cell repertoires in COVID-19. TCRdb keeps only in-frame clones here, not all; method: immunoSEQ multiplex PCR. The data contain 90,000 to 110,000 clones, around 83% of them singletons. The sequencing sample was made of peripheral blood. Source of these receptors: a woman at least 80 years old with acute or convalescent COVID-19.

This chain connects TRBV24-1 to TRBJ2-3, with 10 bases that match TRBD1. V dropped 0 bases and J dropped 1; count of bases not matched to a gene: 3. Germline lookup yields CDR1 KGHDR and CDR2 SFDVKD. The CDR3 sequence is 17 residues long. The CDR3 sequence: CATSDLGDRGGTDTQYF. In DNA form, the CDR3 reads TGTGCCACCAGTGATTTGGGGGACAGGGGCGGCACAGATACGCAGTATTTT.

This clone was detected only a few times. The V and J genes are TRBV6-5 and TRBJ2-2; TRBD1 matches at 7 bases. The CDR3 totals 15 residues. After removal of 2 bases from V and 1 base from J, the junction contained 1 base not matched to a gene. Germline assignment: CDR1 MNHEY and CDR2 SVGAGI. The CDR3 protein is CASSYGTENTGELFF. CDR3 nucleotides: TGTGCCAGCAGTTACGGGACAGAGAACACCGGGGAGCTGTTTTTT.

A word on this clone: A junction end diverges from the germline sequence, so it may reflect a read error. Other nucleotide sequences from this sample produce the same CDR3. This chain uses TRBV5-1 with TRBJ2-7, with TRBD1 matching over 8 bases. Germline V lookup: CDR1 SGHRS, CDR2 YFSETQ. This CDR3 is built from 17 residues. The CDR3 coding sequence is TGCGCCAGCTCTCCCGTTATGGGACAGGAAAGCTCCTATGAGCAGTACTTC. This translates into CASSPVMGQESSYEQYF.

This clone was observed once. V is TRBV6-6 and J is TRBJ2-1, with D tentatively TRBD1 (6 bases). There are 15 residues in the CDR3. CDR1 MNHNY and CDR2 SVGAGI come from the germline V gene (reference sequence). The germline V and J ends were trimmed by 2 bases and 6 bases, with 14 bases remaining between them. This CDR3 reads CASSYKGEWGNEQFF. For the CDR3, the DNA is TGTGCCAGCAGTTACAAGGGGGAGTGGGGCAATGAGCAGTTCTTC.

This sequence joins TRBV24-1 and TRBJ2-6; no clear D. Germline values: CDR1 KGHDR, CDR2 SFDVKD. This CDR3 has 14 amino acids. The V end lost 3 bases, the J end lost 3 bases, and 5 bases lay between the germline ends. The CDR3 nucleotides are TGTGCCACCAGTGATCCCGGTGGGGCCAACGTCCTGACTTTC. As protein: CATSDPGGANVLTF.

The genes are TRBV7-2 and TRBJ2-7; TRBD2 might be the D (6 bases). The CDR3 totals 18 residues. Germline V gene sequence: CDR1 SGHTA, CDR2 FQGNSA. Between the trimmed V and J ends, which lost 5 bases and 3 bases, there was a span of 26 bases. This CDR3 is CASSPGPARGSGLYEQYF. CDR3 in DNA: TGTGCCAGCAGCCCAGGCCCGGCTCGGGGGAGCGGACTCTACGAGCAGTACTTC.

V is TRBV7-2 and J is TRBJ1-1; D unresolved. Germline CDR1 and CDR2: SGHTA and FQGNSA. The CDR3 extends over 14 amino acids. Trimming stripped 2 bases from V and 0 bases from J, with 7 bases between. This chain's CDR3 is CASSLNGMNTEAFF. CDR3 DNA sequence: TGTGCCAGCAGCTTAAACGGTATGAACACTGAAGCTTTCTTT.

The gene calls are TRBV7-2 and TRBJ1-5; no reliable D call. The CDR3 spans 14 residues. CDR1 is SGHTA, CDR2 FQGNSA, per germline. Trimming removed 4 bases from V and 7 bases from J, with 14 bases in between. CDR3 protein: CASSSEARGQPQHF. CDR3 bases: TGTGCCAGCAGCTCAGAGGCGAGAGGACAGCCCCAGCATTTT.

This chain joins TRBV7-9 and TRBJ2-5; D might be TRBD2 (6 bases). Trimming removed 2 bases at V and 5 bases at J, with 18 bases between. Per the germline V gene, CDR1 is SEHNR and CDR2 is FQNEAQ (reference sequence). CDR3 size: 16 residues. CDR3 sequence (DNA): TGTGCCAGCAGCTTAAACACGCACGGGGGTGAGGAGACCCAGTACTTC. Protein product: CASSLNTHGGEETQYF.

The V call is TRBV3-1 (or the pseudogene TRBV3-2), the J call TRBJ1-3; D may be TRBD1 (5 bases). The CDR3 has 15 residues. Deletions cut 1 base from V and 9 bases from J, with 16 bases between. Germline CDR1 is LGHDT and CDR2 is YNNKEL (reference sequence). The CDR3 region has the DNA TGTGCCAGCAGCCAAGGTGTTGGGGGGACTGGCACCATATATTTT. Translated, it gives CASSQGVGGTGTIYF.

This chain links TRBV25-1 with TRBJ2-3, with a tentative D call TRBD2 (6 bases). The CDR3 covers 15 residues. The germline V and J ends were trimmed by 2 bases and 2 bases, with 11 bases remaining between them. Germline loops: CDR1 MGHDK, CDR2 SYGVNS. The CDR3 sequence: CASSEGTSPTDTQYF. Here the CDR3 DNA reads TGTGCCAGCAGTGAAGGGACTTCTCCCACAGATACGCAGTATTTT. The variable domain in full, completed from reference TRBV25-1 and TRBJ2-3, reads EADIYQTPRYLVIGTGKKITLECSQTMGHDKMYWYQQDPGMELHLIHYSYGVNSTEKGDLSSESTVSRIRTEHFPLTLESARPSHTSQYLCASSEGTSPTDTQYFGPGTRLTVL.

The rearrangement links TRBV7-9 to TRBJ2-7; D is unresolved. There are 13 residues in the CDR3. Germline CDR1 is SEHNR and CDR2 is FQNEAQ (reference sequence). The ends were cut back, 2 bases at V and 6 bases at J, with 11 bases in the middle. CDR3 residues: CASSLSSGSEQYF. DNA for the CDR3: TGTGCCAGCAGCTTATCGTCTGGCTCCGAGCAGTACTTC.

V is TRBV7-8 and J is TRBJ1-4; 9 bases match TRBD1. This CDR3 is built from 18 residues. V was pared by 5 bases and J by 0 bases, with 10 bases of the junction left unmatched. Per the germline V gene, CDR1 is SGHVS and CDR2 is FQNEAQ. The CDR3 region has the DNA TGTGCCAGCAGCCGACATGGGACAGGGAGTGCAACTAATGAAAAACTGTTTTTT. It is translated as CASSRHGTGSATNEKLFF.

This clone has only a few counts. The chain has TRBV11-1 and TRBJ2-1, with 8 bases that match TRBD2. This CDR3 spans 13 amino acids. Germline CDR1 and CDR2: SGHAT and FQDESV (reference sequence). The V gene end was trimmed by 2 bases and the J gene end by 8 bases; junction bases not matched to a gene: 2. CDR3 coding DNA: TGTGCCAGCAGCTTACGGCGGGAGGATGAGCAGTTCTTC. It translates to CASSLRREDEQFF.

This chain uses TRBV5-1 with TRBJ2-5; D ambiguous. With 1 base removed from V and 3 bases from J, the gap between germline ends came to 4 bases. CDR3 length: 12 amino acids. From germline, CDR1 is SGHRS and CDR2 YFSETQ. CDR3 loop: CASSLSEETQYF. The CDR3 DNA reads TGCGCCAGCAGCTTGTCTGAAGAGACCCAGTACTTC. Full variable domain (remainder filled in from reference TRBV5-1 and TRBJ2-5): KAGVTQTPRYLIKTRGQQVTLSCSPISGHRSVSWYQQTPGQGLQFLFEYFSETQRNKGNFPGRFSGRQFSNSRSEMNVSTLELGDSALYLCASSLSEETQYFGPGTRLLVL.

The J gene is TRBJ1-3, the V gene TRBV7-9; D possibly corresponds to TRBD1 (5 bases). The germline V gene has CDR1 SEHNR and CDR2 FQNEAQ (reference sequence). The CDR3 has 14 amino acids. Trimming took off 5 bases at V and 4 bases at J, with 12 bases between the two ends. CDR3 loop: CASSAGSTGNTIYF. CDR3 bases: TGTGCCAGCAGCGCAGGGTCAACGGGAAACACCATATATTTT. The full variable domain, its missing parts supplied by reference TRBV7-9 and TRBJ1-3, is DTGVSQNPRHKITKRGQNVTFRCDPISEHNRLYWYRQTLGQGPEFLTYFQNEAQLEKSRLLSDRFSAERPKGSFSTLEIQRTEQGDSAMYLCASSAGSTGNTIYFGEGSWLTVV.

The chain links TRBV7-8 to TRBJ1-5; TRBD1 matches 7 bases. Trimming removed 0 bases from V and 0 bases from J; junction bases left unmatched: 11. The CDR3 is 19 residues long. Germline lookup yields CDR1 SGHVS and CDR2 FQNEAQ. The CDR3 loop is CASSLALDRDEYSNQPQHF. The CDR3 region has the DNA TGTGCCAGCAGCTTAGCGCTAGACAGGGATGAGTATAGCAATCAGCCCCAGCATTTT.

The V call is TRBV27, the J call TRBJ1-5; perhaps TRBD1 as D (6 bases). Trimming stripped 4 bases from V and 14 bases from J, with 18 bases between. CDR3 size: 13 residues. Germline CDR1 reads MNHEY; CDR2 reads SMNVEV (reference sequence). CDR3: CASSSDGTRKKHF. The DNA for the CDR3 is TGTGCCAGCAGTTCAGACGGGACAAGGAAGAAGCATTTT.

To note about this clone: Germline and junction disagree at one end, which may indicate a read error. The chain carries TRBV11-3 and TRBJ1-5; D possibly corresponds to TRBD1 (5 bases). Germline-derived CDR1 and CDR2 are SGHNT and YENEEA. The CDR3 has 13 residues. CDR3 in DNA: TGTGCCAGCAGCATAGACAGTAATCAGCCCCAGCATTTT. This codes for CASSIDSNQPQHF.

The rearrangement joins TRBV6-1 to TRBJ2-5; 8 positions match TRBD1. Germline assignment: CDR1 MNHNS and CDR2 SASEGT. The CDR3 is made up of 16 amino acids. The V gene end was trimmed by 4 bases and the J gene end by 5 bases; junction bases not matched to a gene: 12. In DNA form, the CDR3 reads TGTGCCAGCAGTGTGCGGCGAGGACAGGGTGAGGAGACCCAGTACTTC. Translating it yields CASSVRRGQGEETQYF.

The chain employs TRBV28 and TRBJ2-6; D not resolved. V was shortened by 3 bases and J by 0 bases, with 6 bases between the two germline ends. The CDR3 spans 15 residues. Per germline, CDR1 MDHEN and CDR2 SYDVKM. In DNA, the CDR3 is TGTGCCAGCAGTTTTACGGGCTCTGGGGCCAACGTCCTGACTTTC. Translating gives CASSFTGSGANVLTF.

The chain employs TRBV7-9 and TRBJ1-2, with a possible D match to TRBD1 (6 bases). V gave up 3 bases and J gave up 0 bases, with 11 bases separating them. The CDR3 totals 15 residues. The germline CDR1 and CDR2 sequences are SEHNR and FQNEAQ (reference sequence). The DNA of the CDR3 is TGTGCCAGCAGCTTTTCAGGGGCTGCTAACTATGGCTACACCTTC. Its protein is CASSFSGAANYGYTF.

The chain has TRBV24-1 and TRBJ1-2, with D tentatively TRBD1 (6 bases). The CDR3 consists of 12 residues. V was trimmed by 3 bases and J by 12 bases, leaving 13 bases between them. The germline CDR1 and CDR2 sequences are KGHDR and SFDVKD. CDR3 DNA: TGTGCCACCAGTGATGGGACAAGTTCGGACACCTTC. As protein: CATSDGTSSDTF.

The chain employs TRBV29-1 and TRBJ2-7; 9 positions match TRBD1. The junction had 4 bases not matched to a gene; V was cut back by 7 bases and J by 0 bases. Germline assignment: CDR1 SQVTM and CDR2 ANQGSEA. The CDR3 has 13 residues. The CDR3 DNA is TGCAGCGCGTGGGACAGGGCCTCCTACGAGCAGTACTTC. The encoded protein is CSAWDRASYEQYF.

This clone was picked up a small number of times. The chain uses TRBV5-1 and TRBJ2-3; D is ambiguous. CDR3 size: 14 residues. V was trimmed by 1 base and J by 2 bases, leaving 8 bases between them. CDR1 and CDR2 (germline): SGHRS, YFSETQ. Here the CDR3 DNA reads TGCGCCAGCAGCTTGAGAACAGACACAGATACGCAGTATTTT. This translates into CASSLRTDTDTQYF.

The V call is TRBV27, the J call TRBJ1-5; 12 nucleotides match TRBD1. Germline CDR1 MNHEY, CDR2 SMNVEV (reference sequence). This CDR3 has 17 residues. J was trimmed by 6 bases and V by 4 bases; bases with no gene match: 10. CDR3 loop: CASSSAGTGGLSQPQHF. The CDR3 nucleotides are TGTGCCAGCAGTTCAGCCGGGACAGGGGGCTTGTCTCAGCCCCAGCATTTT.